What follows are 27 T cell receptor beta chains derived from one specimen sequenced in a study of spatial heterogeneity in lung cancer. TCRdb called the 5' RACE reads again in MiXCR, with one record for every CDR3 protein. The sample consists of 20,000 to 25,000 distinct CDR3 sequences, around 9.7% of them appearing once. Time point denoted: blood at routine non-recurrence follow-up after resection. Source: PBMCs, taken at follow-up. All receptors derive from a male donor with early-stage non-small cell lung cancer.

The sample holds a few counts of this clonotype. This chain uses TRBV4-2 with TRBJ2-3, with 10 bases fitting TRBD2. In germline, CDR1 is LGHNA, CDR2 YNFKEQ. The V segment lost 3 bases and the J segment 1 base; nucleotides outside the gene matches: 4. CDR3 length: 16 residues. The CDR3 is CASSHGTSGGTDTQYF. DNA of the CDR3: TGTGCCAGCAGCCACGGTACTAGCGGGGGCACAGATACGCAGTATTTT.

This clonotype showed up many times. V and J are TRBV3-1 and TRBJ2-7; 7 nucleotides match TRBD1. V was clipped by 2 bases and J by 5 bases; unmatched bases: 9. Germline CDR1 is LGHDT and CDR2 is YNNKEL (reference sequence). This CDR3 is built from 15 residues. DNA for the CDR3: TGTGCCAGCAGCCAAAACCCGACAGGGAGTGACGAGCAGTACTTC. It specifies CASSQNPTGSDEQYF.

This clonotype showed up many times. The gene calls are TRBV7-2 and TRBJ2-1; maybe TRBD2 (6 bases). CDR1 is SGHTA, CDR2 FQGNSA, per germline. The CDR3 sequence is 13 residues long. Trimming left V 3 bases short and J 5 bases short, with 8 bases between. CDR3 residues: CASSLGLNNEQFF. The CDR3, as DNA: TGTGCCAGCAGCTTGGGACTGAACAATGAGCAGTTCTTC.

V and J are TRBV5-1 and TRBJ2-3; possibly TRBD2 for D (6 bases). Germline loops: CDR1 SGHRS, CDR2 YFSETQ. This CDR3 region has 14 residues. V lost 2 bases, J lost 6 bases, and 13 bases lay in between. CDR3 sequence (DNA): TGCGCCAGCAGCTTAGGTCCTGGGGGGGATACGCAGTATTTT. Protein sequence: CASSLGPGGDTQYF. The entire variable domain, with the rest obtained from reference TRBV5-1 and TRBJ2-3, is as follows: KAGVTQTPRYLIKTRGQQVTLSCSPISGHRSVSWYQQTPGQGLQFLFEYFSETQRNKGNFPGRFSGRQFSNSRSEMNVSTLELGDSALYLCASSLGPGGDTQYFGPGTRLTVL.

This clonotype was observed at least ten times. The chain combines TRBV10-3 with TRBJ2-1; D remains unclear. This CDR3 region has 13 residues. V dropped 0 bases and J dropped 8 bases, with 8 bases sitting between them. Germline CDR1 reads ENHRY; CDR2 reads SYGVKD. As DNA, the CDR3 is TGTGCCATCAGTGAGTCGATTTTAGATGAGCAGTTCTTC. Amino acids: CAISESILDEQFF.

This clonotype occurred many times. V gene TRBV7-2 combines with J gene TRBJ1-4; D might be TRBD1 (5 bases). V lost 5 bases and J lost 7, with 14 bases in between. The CDR3 loop spans 14 amino acids. Germline CDR1 reads SGHTA; CDR2 reads FQGNSA. The CDR3 DNA is TGTGCCAGCAGCCAAGCGGCGGGGGTTGAAAAACTGTTTTTT. Translated, it gives CASSQAAGVEKLFF.

This clonotype was recorded many times. The CDR3 bases are TGTGCCAGCAGTAGTTTAACAGCTTTCTTT. This gives the protein CASSSLTAFF. The chain carries TRBV28 and TRBJ1-1; D is undetermined. V gave up 5 bases and J gave up 10 bases, with 8 bases separating them. The CDR3 runs to 10 residues. Germline CDR1 and CDR2: MDHEN and SYDVKM. Together with reference TRBV28 and TRBJ1-1, the CDR3 gives the full variable domain: DVKVTQSSRYLVKRTGEKVFLECVQDMDHENMFWYRQDPGLGLRLIYFSYDVKMKEKGDIPEGYSVSREKKERFSLILESASTNQTSMYLCASSSLTAFFGQGTRLTVV.

This clonotype was picked up a small number of times. The CDR3 nucleotides read TGTGCCAGCAGCTTATTTGCGGGGGCTCGGCCCCAGCATTTT. Translating it yields CASSLFAGARPQHF. This chain uses TRBV7-8 with TRBJ1-5, with a possible D match to TRBD1 (6 bases). Germline assignment: CDR1 SGHVS and CDR2 FQNEAQ. Deletions cut 2 bases from V and 9 bases from J, with 14 bases between. This CDR3 is 14 amino acids long.

This clonotype has a count of ten or more. V gene TRBV28 combines with J gene TRBJ2-7; D gene unclear. The CDR3 spans 14 residues. Trimming pared 6 bases from V and 0 bases from J, leaving 12 bases between. Germline assignment: CDR1 MDHEN and CDR2 SYDVKM. The CDR3: CASRSEWGSYEQYF. The CDR3 region has the DNA TGTGCCAGCAGGTCGGAGTGGGGCTCCTACGAGCAGTACTTC.

This clonotype was seen at least ten times. The chain links TRBV11-2 to TRBJ2-1; 11 bases line up with TRBD2. The length of the CDR3 is 14 residues. The trim removed 5 bases at V and 4 bases at J, leaving 1 base unmatched. Germline CDR1 reads SGHAT; CDR2 reads FQNNGV. The CDR3 DNA reads as TGTGCCAGCAGCGGGACTAGCGGTTACAATGAGCAGTTCTTC. Encoded protein: CASSGTSGYNEQFF.

The CDR3 nucleotides read TGTGCCATCAGTGATGGATGGGGAAAACTGTTTTTT. As protein: CAISDGWGKLFF. The gene calls are TRBV10-3 and TRBJ1-4; no reliable D call. The CDR3 is made up of 12 amino acids. Germline CDR1 and CDR2: ENHRY and SYGVKD. The V and J ends lost 3 bases and 10 bases respectively, with 9 bases between them.

This chain uses TRBV7-8 with TRBJ2-5, with 7 bases lining up with TRBD1. This CDR3 spans 13 amino acids. Germline CDR1 reads SGHVS; CDR2 reads FQNEAQ. V was pared by 7 bases and J by 7 bases, with 9 bases of the junction left unmatched. For the CDR3, the DNA is TGTGCCAGCATGACAGGGAACGCTGGGACCCAGTACTTC. As protein: CASMTGNAGTQYF.

This clonotype was detected many times. This chain connects TRBV9 to TRBJ1-1; 8 bases map to TRBD1. The CDR3 totals 14 residues. V shed 5 bases, J shed 5 bases, and the junction held 8 bases outside the gene matches. Germline CDR1 is SGDLS and CDR2 is YYNGEE. CDR3 in DNA: TGTGCCAGCAGTCCTACAGGGGGGAGAACTGAAGCTTTCTTT. The encoded protein is CASSPTGGRTEAFF. Full variable domain (remainder filled in from reference TRBV9 and TRBJ1-1): DSGVTQTPKHLITATGQRVTLRCSPRSGDLSVYWYQQSLDQGLQFLIQYYNGEERAKGNILERFSAQQFPDLHSELNLSSLELGDSALYFCASSPTGGRTEAFFGQGTRLTVV.

This clonotype was seen ten or more times. The chain carries TRBV12-3 or TRBV12-4 and TRBJ1-1, with D possibly being TRBD1 (5 bases). CDR3 length: 13 amino acids. Between the trimmed V and J ends, which lost 9 bases and 4 bases, there was a span of 15 bases. The CDR3 reads CASFQPGRTEAFF. The CDR3 region has the DNA TGTGCCAGTTTCCAACCAGGGCGCACTGAAGCTTTCTTT.

This clonotype was recorded many times. The genes are TRBV6-2 or TRBV6-3 and TRBJ2-1; D not certain. Germline assignment: CDR1 MNHEY and CDR2 SVGEGT. With 10 bases removed from V and 6 bases from J, the gap between germline ends came to 19 bases. The CDR3 has 14 residues. The CDR3 DNA reads TGTGCCACCACTCTGCGCAGGACCAGCAATGAGCAGTTCTTC. Amino acid sequence: CATTLRRTSNEQFF.

The V call is TRBV20-1, the J call TRBJ1-6, with 9 bases matching TRBD1. CDR3 size: 15 residues. V trimming: 0 bases; J trimming: 10 bases; junction bases outside the gene matches: 7. In germline, CDR1 is DFQATT, CDR2 SNEGSKA (reference sequence). The CDR3 is CSARDGTGQTSPLHF. The CDR3 DNA reads as TGCAGTGCTAGAGATGGGACAGGGCAGACCTCACCCCTCCACTTT.

In this sample, this clonotype turned up many times. The genes are TRBV6-2 or TRBV6-3 and TRBJ2-1; D may be TRBD1 (8 bases). Trimming pared 6 bases from V and 0 bases from J, leaving 18 bases between. Germline V CDR1 and CDR2: MNHEY, SVGEGT. The CDR3 extends over 17 amino acids. The DNA of the CDR3 is TGTGCCAGCAGCCCCGGACAGGGAGGGAGCTCCTACAATGAGCAGTTCTTC. Translated: CASSPGQGGSSYNEQFF.

Many counts were recorded for this clonotype. The chain uses TRBV12-3 or TRBV12-4 and TRBJ2-7; a possible D gene is TRBD1 (5 bases). This CDR3 is built from 14 residues. Trimming left V 5 bases short and J 6 bases short, with 17 bases between. The CDR3 is CASSTLQGAFEQYF. The CDR3 nucleotides are TGTGCCAGCAGTACACTGCAGGGTGCCTTCGAGCAGTACTTC.

This clonotype was recorded at least ten times. CDR3 nucleotide sequence: TGTGCCAGCAGCTCAACCGGGACAGTGTGGGGAAAACTGTTTTTT. Amino acids: CASSSTGTVWGKLFF. This sequence joins TRBV7-2 and TRBJ1-4; 7 bases match TRBD1. V was pared by 4 bases and J by 10 bases, with 12 bases of the junction left unmatched. This CDR3 is 15 amino acids long. CDR1 and CDR2 (germline): SGHTA, FQGNSA.

The table lists this clonotype with a few counts. Here the CDR3 reads CASSSRRNEQFF. The DNA for the CDR3 is TGTGCCAGCAGCAGCCGGAGAAATGAGCAGTTCTTC. The chain combines TRBV6-5 with TRBJ2-1; D gene unclear. The CDR3 runs to 12 residues. Trimming cost V 6 bases and J 7 bases, with 10 bases left between them. From germline, CDR1 is MNHEY and CDR2 SVGAGI.

V is TRBV4-2 and J is TRBJ1-1; no reliable D call. V was pared by 0 bases and J by 9 bases, with 11 bases between. The CDR3 has 13 amino acids. Germline CDR1 is LGHNA and CDR2 is YNFKEQ. CDR3 DNA sequence: TGTGCCAGCAGCCAAGAAGGGCGGCCTCAAGCTTTCTTT. This encodes CASSQEGRPQAFF.

This clonotype was recorded many times. This chain links TRBV28 with TRBJ1-1; TRBD1 agrees at 8 bases. In germline, CDR1 is MDHEN, CDR2 SYDVKM. The CDR3 is made up of 13 amino acids. J gave up 9 bases and V 4 bases, and 7 bases lay outside the gene matches. The CDR3 protein is CASSSQTGGQAFF. In nucleotides, the CDR3 is TGTGCCAGCAGTTCACAAACAGGGGGACAAGCTTTCTTT.

This clonotype has a count of ten or more. CDR3 region: CASSPTSGGPADTQYF. The CDR3 DNA reads TGTGCCAGCAGCCCGACTAGCGGGGGCCCTGCAGATACGCAGTATTTT. The chain combines TRBV16 with TRBJ2-3; 12 bases map to TRBD2. V gave up 4 bases and J gave up 4 bases; unmatched junction bases: 6. Germline-derived CDR1 and CDR2 are KGHSY and FQNENV. The CDR3 runs 16 residues.

This clonotype was seen at least ten times. V gene TRBV7-8 combines with J gene TRBJ1-1; D gene unclear. The CDR3 sequence is 14 residues long. The V gene lost 4 bases and the J gene lost 5 bases, with 14 bases spanning the gap. Germline values: CDR1 SGHVS, CDR2 FQNEAQ. CDR3 protein: CASSYSEGGTEAFF. CDR3 nucleotide sequence: TGTGCCAGCAGCTATTCAGAGGGTGGAACTGAAGCTTTCTTT.

The chain recombines TRBV5-6 with TRBJ1-1, with TRBD1 matching over 7 bases. CDR3 length: 12 amino acids. Germline V gives CDR1 SGHDT, CDR2 YYEEEE. The junction had 5 bases not matched to a gene; V was cut back by 4 bases and J by 8 bases. Here the CDR3 reads CASSPGTEEAFF. CDR3 sequence (DNA): TGTGCCAGCAGCCCCGGGACAGAGGAAGCTTTCTTT. The entire variable domain, with the rest obtained from reference TRBV5-6 and TRBJ1-1, is as follows: DAGVTQSPTHLIKTRGQQVTLRCSPKSGHDTVSWYQQALGQGPQFIFQYYEEEERQRGNFPDRFSGHQFPNYSSELNVNALLLGDSALYLCASSPGTEEAFFGQGTRLTVV.

In this sample, this clonotype turned up many times. The J gene is TRBJ2-5, the V gene TRBV20-1; the match to TRBD2 covers 12 bases. Germline CDR1 is DFQATT and CDR2 is SNEGSKA (reference sequence). This CDR3 contains 14 residues. Trimming cost V 6 bases and J 4 bases; bases outside gene matches: 6. CDR3: CSAVLAGGRETQYF. The CDR3 DNA follows: TGCAGTGCCGTACTAGCGGGGGGTCGAGAGACCCAGTACTTC.

The V call is TRBV5-1, the J call TRBJ2-6, with D unresolved. The CDR3 totals 16 residues. The germline CDR1 and CDR2 sequences are SGHRS and YFSETQ. V lost 0 bases to trimming and J lost 0 bases, with 7 bases between them. The CDR3 loop reads CASSLGPGSGANVLTF. The DNA for the CDR3 is TGCGCCAGCAGCTTGGGTCCGGGCTCTGGGGCCAACGTCCTGACTTTC.